The rows below give T cell receptor beta chains drawn from one sample of a study of blood T cell repertoires in COVID-19. Profiling relied on immunoSEQ multiplex PCR, and the TCRdb table lists in-frame clones only, not all of them. The repertoire holds approximately 500,000 clones, with around nine tenths as singletons. Sequenced material: peripheral blood. All receptors derive from a woman aged 50 to 60 with COVID-19, enrolled during active disease. CDR3s include the opening cysteine and the closing phenylalanine or tryptophan. D genes are given only for firm matches. Size values are once, few and many counts, or a class for expanded clones, and some rows have none.

j_gene | d_gene | len | v_gene | abundance | CDR3nt | CDR3aa
TRBJ1-4 | TRBD1 | 14 | TRBV5-6 | once | TGTGCCAGCAGCCTGGGGACAGATAATGAAAAACTGTTTTTT | CASSLGTDNEKLFF
TRBJ2-2 | - | 12 | TRBV29-1 | - | TGCAGCGTTGACCCCGGAGCCGGGGAGCTGTTTTTT | CSVDPGAGELFF
TRBJ2-7 | TRBD2 | 15 | TRBV30 | - | TGTGCCTGGAGAGAGAGACTAGCGGGGCCGTATGGGCAGTACTTC | CAWRERLAGPYGQYF
TRBJ2-1 | - | 15 | TRBV3-1/TRBV3-2 | - | TGTGCCAGCAGCCAAGATCCGGGCTCCTACAATGAGCAGTTCTTC | CASSQDPGSYNEQFF
TRBJ1-5 | TRBD1 | 15 | TRBV2 | - | TGTGCCAGCAGTGGGGGGGGGACAGGGAATCAGCCCCAGCATTTT | CASSGGGTGNQPQHF
TRBJ1-2 | - | 12 | TRBV30 | - | TGTGCCTGGACCGGAGGGGACTATGGCTACACCTTC | CAWTGGDYGYTF
TRBJ1-1 | - | 13 | TRBV11-3 | - | TGTGCCAGCAGCTTGGGGGGGAACACTGAAGCTTTCTTT | CASSLGGNTEAFF
TRBJ2-7 | TRBD1 | 18 | TRBV5-1 | many | TGCGCCAGCAGCTTGGTTCTCGGACAGGGAATTTCAAGTTACGAGCAGTACTTC | CASSLVLGQGISSYEQYF
TRBJ2-7 | TRBD2 | 16 | TRBV29-1 | - | TGCAGCGTTGCCCCAGGGACTAGCGGGGACATCTACGAGCAGTACTTC | CSVAPGTSGDIYEQYF
TRBJ2-1 | TRBD2 | 19 | TRBV5-6 | - | TGTGCCAGCAGCTCCAGACTAGCGGGGGGCCAAAGCTCCTACAATGAGCAGTTCTTC | CASSSRLAGGQSSYNEQFF
TRBJ1-4 | - | 15 | TRBV7-6 | few | TGTGCCAGCAGCTTTGGCGGGTTTGCTAATGAAAAACTGTTTTTT | CASSFGGFANEKLFF
TRBJ1-4 | - | 13 | TRBV10-1 | - | TGCGCCAGCAGCGGAGTGGCTAATGAAAAACTGTTTTTT | CASSGVANEKLFF
TRBJ1-1 | TRBD1 | 12 | TRBV29-1 | - | TGCAGCGTCCGCGGACAGGGGTCTGAAGCTTTCTTT | CSVRGQGSEAFF
TRBJ2-6 | TRBD2 | 17 | TRBV5-1 | - | TGCGCCAGCAGCTTGGGACTAGCGGGGTCTGGGGCCAACGTCCTGACTTTC | CASSLGLAGSGANVLTF
TRBJ2-3 | - | 15 | TRBV10-3 | - | TGTGCCATCAGTGATGACGCGGCCCACGGTGGTGCGCAGTATTTT | CAISDDAAHGGAQYF
TRBJ2-3 | - | 15 | TRBV7-2 | - | TGTGCCAGCAGCCGGGGAGGCGGGTGGGAAGATACGCAGTATTTT | CASSRGGGWEDTQYF
TRBJ1-1 | - | 14 | TRBV29-1 | - | TGCAGCGTCCTCTTAGGGAGCCTGAACACTGAAGCTTTCTTT | CSVLLGSLNTEAFF
TRBJ1-3 | - | 12 | TRBV12-3/TRBV12-4 | - | TGTGCCAGCAGAGACAGTGGAAACACCATATATTTT | CASRDSGNTIYF
TRBJ1-3 | - | 12 | TRBV6-5 | - | TGTGCCAGCAGGAGCTCTGGAAACACCATATATTTT | CASRSSGNTIYF
TRBJ2-3 | - | 15 | TRBV7-8 | - | TGTGCCAGCAGCTTAGCCCGGACAGGAGGGTGGGCGCAGTATTTT | CASSLARTGGWAQYF
TRBJ1-4 | - | 15 | TRBV18 | - | TGTGCCAGCTCACTTCGACAGGAGTATAATGAAAAACTGTTTTTT | CASSLRQEYNEKLFF
TRBJ2-3 | - | 10 | TRBV20-1 | - | TGCAGTGCAGGCGGAGCGGCGCAGTATTTT | CSAGGAAQYF
TRBJ2-7 | - | 12 | TRBV3-1/TRBV3-2 | few | TGTGCCAGCAGCAACAGGGTCTACGAGCAGTACTTC | CASSNRVYEQYF
TRBJ2-7 | - | 14 | TRBV27 | - | TGTGCCAGCAGTTTCGGCCAGGGGTACGACGAGCAGTACTTC | CASSFGQGYDEQYF
TRBJ1-1 | - | 12 | TRBV12-3/TRBV12-4 | - | TGTGCCAGCAGTGGGCCGGATCCCGAAGCTTTCTTT | CASSGPDPEAFF
TRBJ1-1 | - | 15 | TRBV4-2 | once | TGTGCCAGCAGCCTACTACAGGTTACAAACACTGAAGCTTTCTTT | CASSLLQVTNTEAFF
TRBJ2-7 | - | 12 | TRBV30 | - | TGTGCCTCGATGACAGATACCTACGAGCAGTACTTC | CASMTDTYEQYF
TRBJ2-7 | TRBD2 | 14 | TRBV6-2/TRBV6-3 | - | TGTGCCAGCAGCCGACTAGCGGGGTCCTACGAGCAGTACTTC | CASSRLAGSYEQYF
TRBJ1-6 | - | 14 | TRBV6-5 | - | TGTGCCAGCAGTCAGCTGCCCAGGGATTCACCCCTCCACTTT | CASSQLPRDSPLHF